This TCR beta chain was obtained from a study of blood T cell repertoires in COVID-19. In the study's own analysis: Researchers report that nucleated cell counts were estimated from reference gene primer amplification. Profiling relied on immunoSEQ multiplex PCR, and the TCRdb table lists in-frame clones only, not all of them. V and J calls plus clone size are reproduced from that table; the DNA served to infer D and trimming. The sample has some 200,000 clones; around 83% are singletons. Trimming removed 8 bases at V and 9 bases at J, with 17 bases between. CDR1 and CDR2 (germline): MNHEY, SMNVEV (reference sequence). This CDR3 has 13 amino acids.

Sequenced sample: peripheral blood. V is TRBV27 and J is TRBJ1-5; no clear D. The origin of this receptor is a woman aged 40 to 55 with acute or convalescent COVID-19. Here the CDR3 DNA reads TGTGCCAGCCGTAAAGAGGGTATGGGGCCCCAGCATTTT. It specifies CASRKEGMGPQHF.